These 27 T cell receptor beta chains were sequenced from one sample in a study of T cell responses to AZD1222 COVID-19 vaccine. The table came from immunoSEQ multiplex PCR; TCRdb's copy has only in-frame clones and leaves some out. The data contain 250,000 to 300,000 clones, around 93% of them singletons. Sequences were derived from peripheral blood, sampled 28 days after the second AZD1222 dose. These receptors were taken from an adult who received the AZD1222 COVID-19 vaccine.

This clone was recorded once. The CDR3 region is CASTFRGAGAFF. CDR3 coding DNA: TGTGCCAGCACCTTTAGGGGGGCGGGGGCTTTCTTT. The chain joins TRBV28 to TRBJ1-1; tentatively, D is TRBD1 (6 bases). This CDR3 is built from 12 residues. The germline V gene has CDR1 MDHEN and CDR2 SYDVKM. V lost 7 bases and J lost 11, with 17 bases in between.

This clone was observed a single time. The CDR3 DNA reads TGTGCCAGCAGTTCCGGGGAGGGGCCCAATCAGCCCCAGCATTTT. It codes for CASSSGEGPNQPQHF. The V and J genes are TRBV28 and TRBJ1-5; D perhaps matches TRBD1 (5 bases). This CDR3 comprises 15 residues. Trimming shortened V by 4 bases and J by 3 bases, and 13 bases separated the two germline ends. In germline, CDR1 is MDHEN, CDR2 SYDVKM.

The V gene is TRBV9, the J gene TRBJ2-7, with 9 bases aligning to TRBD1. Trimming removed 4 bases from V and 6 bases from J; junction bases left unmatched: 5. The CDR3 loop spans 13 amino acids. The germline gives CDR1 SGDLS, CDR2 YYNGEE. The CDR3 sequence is CASSQGQGGEQYF. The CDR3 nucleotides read TGTGCCAGCAGCCAGGGACAGGGCGGCGAGCAGTACTTC.

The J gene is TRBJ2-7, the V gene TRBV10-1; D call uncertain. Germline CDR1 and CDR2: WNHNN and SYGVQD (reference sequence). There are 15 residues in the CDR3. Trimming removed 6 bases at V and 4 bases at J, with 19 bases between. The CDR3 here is CASSPGRNSPYEQYF. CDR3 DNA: TGCGCCAGCAGCCCCGGACGGAACTCCCCGTACGAGCAGTACTTC.

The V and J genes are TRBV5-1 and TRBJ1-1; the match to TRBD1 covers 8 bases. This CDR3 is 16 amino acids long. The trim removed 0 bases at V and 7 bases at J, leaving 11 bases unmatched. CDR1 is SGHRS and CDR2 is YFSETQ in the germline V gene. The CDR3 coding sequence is TGCGCCAGCAGCTTGGTTGGACAGGGACCTAACGGTGAAGCTTTCTTT. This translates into CASSLVGQGPNGEAFF.

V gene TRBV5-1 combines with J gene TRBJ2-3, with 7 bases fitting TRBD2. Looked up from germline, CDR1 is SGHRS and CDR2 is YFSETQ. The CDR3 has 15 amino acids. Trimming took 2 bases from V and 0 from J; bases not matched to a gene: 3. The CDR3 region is CASSLAGLSTDTQYF. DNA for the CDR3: TGCGCCAGCAGCTTAGCGGGGTTGAGCACAGATACGCAGTATTTT.

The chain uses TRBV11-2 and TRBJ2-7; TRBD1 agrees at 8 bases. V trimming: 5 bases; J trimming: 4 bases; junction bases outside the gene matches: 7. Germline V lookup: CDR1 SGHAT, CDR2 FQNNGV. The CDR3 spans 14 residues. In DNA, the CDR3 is TGTGCCAGCAGCACGGACAGGGACCTGTACGAGCAGTACTTC. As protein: CASSTDRDLYEQYF.

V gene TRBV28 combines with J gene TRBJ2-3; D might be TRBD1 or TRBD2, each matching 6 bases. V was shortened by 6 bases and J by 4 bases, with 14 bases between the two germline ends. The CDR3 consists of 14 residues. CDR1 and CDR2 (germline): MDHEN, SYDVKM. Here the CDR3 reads CASSRGGRADTQYF. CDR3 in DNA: TGTGCCAGCAGCCGAGGGGGGCGGGCAGATACGCAGTATTTT.

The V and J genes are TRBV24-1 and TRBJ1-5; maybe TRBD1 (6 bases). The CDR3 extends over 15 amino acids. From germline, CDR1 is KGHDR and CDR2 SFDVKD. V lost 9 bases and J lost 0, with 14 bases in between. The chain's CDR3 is CATQGNSYSNQPQHF. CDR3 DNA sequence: TGTGCCACCCAGGGGAACAGCTATAGCAATCAGCCCCAGCATTTT.

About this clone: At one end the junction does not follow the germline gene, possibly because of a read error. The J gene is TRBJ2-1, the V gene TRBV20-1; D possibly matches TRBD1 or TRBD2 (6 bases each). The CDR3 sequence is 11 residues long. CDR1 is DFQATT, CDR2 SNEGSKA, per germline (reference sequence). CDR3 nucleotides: TGCAGTGCTAGCGACGGGGGCACCCCGGTCTTC. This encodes CSASDGGTPVF.

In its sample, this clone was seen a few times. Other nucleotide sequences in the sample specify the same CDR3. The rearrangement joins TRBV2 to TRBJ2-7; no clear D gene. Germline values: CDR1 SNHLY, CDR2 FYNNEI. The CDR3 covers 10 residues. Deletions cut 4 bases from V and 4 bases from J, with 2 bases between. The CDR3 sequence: CASSAYEQYF. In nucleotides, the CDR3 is TGTGCCAGCAGTGCGTACGAGCAGTACTTC.

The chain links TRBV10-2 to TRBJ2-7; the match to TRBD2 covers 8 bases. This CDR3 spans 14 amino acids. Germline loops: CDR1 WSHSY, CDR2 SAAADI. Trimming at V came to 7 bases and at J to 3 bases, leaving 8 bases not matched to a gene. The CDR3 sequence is CASTGGSGGYEQYF. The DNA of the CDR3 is TGCGCCAGCACGGGAGGAAGCGGGGGCTACGAGCAGTACTTC.

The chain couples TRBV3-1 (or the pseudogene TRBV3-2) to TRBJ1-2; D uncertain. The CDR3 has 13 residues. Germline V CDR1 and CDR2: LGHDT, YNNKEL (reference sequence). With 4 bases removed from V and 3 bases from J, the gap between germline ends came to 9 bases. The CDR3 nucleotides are TGTGCCAGCAGCCTAGCAGCGGACTATGGCTACACCTTC. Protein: CASSLAADYGYTF.

The CDR3 nucleotides read TGTGCCAGCTCCCCCAGGGACAGCAATTCACCCCTCCACTTT. This codes for CASSPRDSNSPLHF. This chain uses TRBV9 with TRBJ1-6, with TRBD1 matching over 7 bases. The germline V gene has CDR1 SGDLS and CDR2 YYNGEE. Trimming at V came to 7 bases and at J to 7 bases, leaving 8 bases not matched to a gene. This CDR3 spans 14 amino acids.

The CDR3 spells CASSFQGGGYTF. As DNA, the CDR3 is TGCGCCAGCAGCTTCCAGGGAGGCGGCTACACCTTC. The chain couples TRBV5-1 to TRBJ1-2, with a possible D match to TRBD1 (5 bases). The CDR3 length is 12 residues. Germline loops: CDR1 SGHRS, CDR2 YFSETQ. Trimming took 2 bases from V and 8 from J, leaving 10 bases between them.

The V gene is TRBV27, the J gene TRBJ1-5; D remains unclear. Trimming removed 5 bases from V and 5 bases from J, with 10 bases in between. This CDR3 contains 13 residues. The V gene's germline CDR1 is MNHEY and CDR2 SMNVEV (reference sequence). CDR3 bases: TGTGCCAGCAGTCCCTGGACTGATCAGCCCCAGCATTTT. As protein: CASSPWTDQPQHF.

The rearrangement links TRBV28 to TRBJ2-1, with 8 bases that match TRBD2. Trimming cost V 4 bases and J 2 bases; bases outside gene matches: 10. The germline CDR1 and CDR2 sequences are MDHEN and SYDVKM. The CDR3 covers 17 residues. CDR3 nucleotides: TGTGCCAGCAGTTCGGCTACCGGACTAGCTGCCTACAATGAGCAGTTCTTC. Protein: CASSSATGLAAYNEQFF.

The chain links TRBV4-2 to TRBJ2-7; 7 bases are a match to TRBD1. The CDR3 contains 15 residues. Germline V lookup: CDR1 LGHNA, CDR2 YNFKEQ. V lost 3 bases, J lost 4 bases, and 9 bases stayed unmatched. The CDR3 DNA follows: TGTGCCAGCAGCCAGCCGGGACAGCCCCCTTACGAGCAGTACTTC. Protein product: CASSQPGQPPYEQYF.

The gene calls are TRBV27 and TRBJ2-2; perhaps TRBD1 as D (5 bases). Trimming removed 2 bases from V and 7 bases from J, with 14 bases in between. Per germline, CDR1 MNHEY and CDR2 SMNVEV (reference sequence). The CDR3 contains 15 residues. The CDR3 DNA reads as TGTGCCAGCAGTTTACAGAGTCAGGGCTACGGGGAGCTGTTTTTT. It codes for CASSLQSQGYGELFF.

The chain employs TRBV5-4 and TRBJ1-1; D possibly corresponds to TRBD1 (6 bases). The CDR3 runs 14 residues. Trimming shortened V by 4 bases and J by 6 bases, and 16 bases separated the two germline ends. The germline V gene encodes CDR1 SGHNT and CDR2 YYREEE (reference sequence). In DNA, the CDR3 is TGTGCCAGCAGCCCCGGGACAACCGACGCTGAAGCTTTCTTT. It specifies CASSPGTTDAEAFF.

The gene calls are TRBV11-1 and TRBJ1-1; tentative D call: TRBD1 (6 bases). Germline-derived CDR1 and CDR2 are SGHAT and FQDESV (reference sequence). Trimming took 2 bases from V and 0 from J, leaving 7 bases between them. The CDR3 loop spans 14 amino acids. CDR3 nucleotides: TGTGCCAGCAGCTTAAACAGGGTGAACACTGAAGCTTTCTTT. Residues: CASSLNRVNTEAFF.

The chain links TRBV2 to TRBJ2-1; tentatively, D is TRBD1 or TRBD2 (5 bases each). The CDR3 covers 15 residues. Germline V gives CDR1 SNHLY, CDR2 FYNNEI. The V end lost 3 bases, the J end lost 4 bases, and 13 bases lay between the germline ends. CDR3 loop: CASSEKAWGYNEQFF. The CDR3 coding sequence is TGTGCCAGCAGTGAGAAGGCCTGGGGGTACAATGAGCAGTTCTTC.

CDR3 sequence: CASSRGGNEKLFF. CDR3 nucleotides: TGTGCCAGCTCACGCGGGGGAAATGAAAAACTGTTTTTT. This chain joins TRBV18 and TRBJ1-4; D is possibly TRBD1 (5 bases). This CDR3 is 13 amino acids long. Germline V gives CDR1 KGHSH, CDR2 LQKENI. Trimming took 4 bases from V and 5 from J, leaving 8 bases between them.

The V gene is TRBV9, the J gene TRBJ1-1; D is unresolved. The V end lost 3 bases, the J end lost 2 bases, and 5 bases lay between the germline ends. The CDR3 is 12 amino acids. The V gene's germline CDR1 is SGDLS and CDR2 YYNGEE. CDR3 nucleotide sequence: TGTGCCAGCAGCGGGGCTAACACTGAAGCTTTCTTT. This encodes CASSGANTEAFF.

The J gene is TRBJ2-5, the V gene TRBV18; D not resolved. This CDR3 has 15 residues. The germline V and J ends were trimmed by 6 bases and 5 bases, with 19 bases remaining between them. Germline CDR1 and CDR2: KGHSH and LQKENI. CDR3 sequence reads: CASSPGSSPHETQYF. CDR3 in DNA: TGTGCCAGCTCTCCGGGCTCTTCCCCTCACGAGACCCAGTACTTC.

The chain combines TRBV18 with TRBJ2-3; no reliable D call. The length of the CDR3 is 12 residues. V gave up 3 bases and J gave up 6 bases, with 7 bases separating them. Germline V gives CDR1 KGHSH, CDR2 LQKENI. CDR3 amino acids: CASSPGPDTQYF. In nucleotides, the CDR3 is TGTGCCAGCTCACCGGGTCCTGATACGCAGTATTTT. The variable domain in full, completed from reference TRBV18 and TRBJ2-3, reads NAGVMQNPRHLVRRRGQEARLRCSPMKGHSHVYWYRQLPEEGLKFMVYLQKENIIDESGMPKERFSAEFPKEGPSILRIQQVVRGDSAAYFCASSPGPDTQYFGPGTRLTVL.

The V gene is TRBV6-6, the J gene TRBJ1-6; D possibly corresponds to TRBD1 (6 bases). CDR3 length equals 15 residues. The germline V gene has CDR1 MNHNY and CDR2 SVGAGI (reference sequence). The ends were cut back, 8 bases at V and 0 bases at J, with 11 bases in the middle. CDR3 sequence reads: CASRGGSSYNSPLHF. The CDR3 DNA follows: TGTGCCAGCCGAGGGGGAAGCTCCTATAATTCACCCCTCCACTTT.